These 18 T cell receptor beta chains share one sample of origin, sequenced in a study of blood T cell repertoires in COVID-19. Sequencing used immunoSEQ multiplex PCR; TCRdb keeps in-frame clones, though not all of them. The data hold 170,000 or so clones, with around 86% observed a single time. Sample: peripheral blood. The receptors stem from a man aged 35 to 55 with active or convalescent COVID-19.

The chain joins TRBV30 to TRBJ1-4; 10 nucleotides match TRBD1. V shed 4 bases, J shed 6 bases, and the junction held 8 bases outside the gene matches. The CDR3 consists of 15 residues. Germline lookup yields CDR1 GTSNPN and CDR2 SVGIG (reference sequence). The CDR3 nucleotides are TGTGCCTGGAAGAAACCGGGACAGGGGCATGAAAAACTGTTTTTT. Its translation is CAWKKPGQGHEKLFF.

The V gene is TRBV23-1, the J gene TRBJ2-5, with D possibly being TRBD1 (5 bases). TRBV23-1 is noted as an ORF with a role that remains uncertain. The CDR3 runs 13 residues. The V end lost 9 bases, the J end lost 5 bases, and 16 bases lay between the germline ends. The CDR3 here is CARASMGQETQYF. The CDR3 DNA is TGCGCCAGGGCCTCCATGGGGCAGGAGACCCAGTACTTC.

This chain connects TRBV4-1 to TRBJ1-6; D is unresolved. This CDR3 is 14 amino acids long. CDR1 is MGHRA, CDR2 YSYEKL, per germline. Deletions cut 0 bases from V and 7 bases from J, with 7 bases between. This CDR3 is CASSQEGGNSPLHF. The CDR3 bases are TGCGCCAGCAGCCAAGAAGGCGGAAATTCACCCCTCCACTTT.

The chain is built from TRBV9 and TRBJ1-3; 7 bases are a match to TRBD1. V lost 3 bases and J lost 0; bases outside the gene matches: 3. The CDR3 is made up of 15 amino acids. Germline CDR1 reads SGDLS; CDR2 reads YYNGEE. The CDR3 DNA reads as TGTGCCAGCAGCGGGGACAGCAACTCTGGAAACACCATATATTTT. Its protein product is CASSGDSNSGNTIYF. Using reference TRBV9 and TRBJ1-3 for the parts outside the CDR3, the full variable domain is DSGVTQTPKHLITATGQRVTLRCSPRSGDLSVYWYQQSLDQGLQFLIQYYNGEERAKGNILERFSAQQFPDLHSELNLSSLELGDSALYFCASSGDSNSGNTIYFGEGSWLTVV.

The chain recombines TRBV11-3 with TRBJ2-1; 13 nucleotides line up with TRBD2. Germline CDR1 reads SGHNT; CDR2 reads YENEEA. Germline trimming cut 6 bases from V and 0 bases from J; bases unmatched to any gene: 8. The CDR3 length is 18 residues. As DNA, the CDR3 is TGTGCCAGCAGACTAGCGGGGGGGCTATCTTACTCCTACAATGAGCAGTTCTTC. It is translated as CASRLAGGLSYSYNEQFF. Variable domain in full (rest from reference TRBV11-3 and TRBJ2-1): EAGVVQSPRYKIIEKKQPVAFWCNPISGHNTLYWYLQNLGQGPELLIRYENEEAVDDSQLPKDRFSAERLKGVDSTLKIQPAELGDSAVYLCASRLAGGLSYSYNEQFFGPGTRLTVL.

CDR3 bases: TGCAGTGCTAGTTGGGGGGAGGGAACTAATGAAAAACTGTTTTTT. Protein sequence: CSASWGEGTNEKLFF. The J gene is TRBJ1-4, the V gene TRBV20-1; possibly TRBD1 for D (5 bases). Trimming shortened V by 3 bases and J by 1 base, and 12 bases separated the two germline ends. This CDR3 is 15 amino acids long. Germline V lookup: CDR1 DFQATT, CDR2 SNEGSKA (reference sequence).

The genes are TRBV15 and TRBJ2-2, with a tentative D call TRBD1 (6 bases). V was trimmed by 5 bases and J by 3 bases, leaving 13 bases between them. The CDR3 is 15 residues long. Per the germline V gene, CDR1 is LNHNV and CDR2 is YYDKDF (reference sequence). The CDR3 DNA follows: TGTGCCACCAGCTGGCAAAGGACAGACACCGGGGAGCTGTTTTTT. Translated, it gives CATSWQRTDTGELFF.

CDR3 in amino acids: CASSPGAYEQYF. In DNA form, the CDR3 reads TGTGCCAGCAGCCCCGGGGCCTACGAGCAGTACTTC. The chain recombines TRBV28 with TRBJ2-7; tentative D call: TRBD2 (5 bases). Germline V gene lookup returns CDR1 MDHEN and CDR2 SYDVKM. This CDR3 has 12 residues. The V and J ends lost 6 bases and 2 bases respectively, with 8 bases between them.

V and J are TRBV28 and TRBJ1-5; perhaps TRBD1 as D (5 bases). V was trimmed by 7 bases and J by 8 bases, leaving 21 bases between them. Germline CDR1 is MDHEN and CDR2 is SYDVKM. CDR3 length: 15 residues. Here the CDR3 reads CASTLPQGTLKPQHF. The CDR3 DNA follows: TGTGCCAGCACCCTCCCGCAGGGCACCCTTAAGCCCCAGCATTTT.

J is TRBJ1-4 and V is TRBV15; D is ambiguous. This CDR3 spans 14 amino acids. The V and J ends lost 2 bases and 1 base respectively, with 5 bases between them. The germline V gene has CDR1 LNHNV and CDR2 YYDKDF (reference sequence). The chain's CDR3 is CATSRTRTNEKLFF. The CDR3 region has the DNA TGTGCCACCAGCAGAACTAGAACTAATGAAAAACTGTTTTTT.

The chain has TRBV7-6 and TRBJ2-3; 12 nucleotides line up with TRBD2. This CDR3 region has 17 residues. V trimming: 0 bases; J trimming: 1 base; junction bases outside the gene matches: 2. Germline CDR1 reads SGHVS; CDR2 reads FNYEAQ. CDR3 sequence (DNA): TGTGCCAGCAGCTTAGCGCCTAGCGGGGGGGGCACAGATACGCAGTATTTT. It codes for CASSLAPSGGGTDTQYF.

V gene TRBV29-1 combines with J gene TRBJ2-1; D may be TRBD1 (6 bases). This CDR3 comprises 12 residues. Germline CDR1 and CDR2: SQVTM and ANQGSEA. V lost 4 bases and J 4 bases, leaving 8 bases between the germline ends. The CDR3 DNA reads as TGCAGCGTTGGCGACAGGTACAATGAGCAGTTCTTC. It is translated as CSVGDRYNEQFF.

The chain employs TRBV12-3 or TRBV12-4 and TRBJ2-3; no reliable D call. Trimming shortened V by 6 bases and J by 7 bases, and 8 bases separated the two germline ends. This CDR3 comprises 11 residues. The CDR3 loop reads CASSTTNTQYF. The CDR3 nucleotides read TGTGCCAGCAGCACTACTAATACGCAGTATTTT.

This clone was recorded a few times. This chain links TRBV7-9 with TRBJ2-7; weak D call: TRBD1 (5 bases). CDR3 length: 12 amino acids. V gave up 3 bases and J gave up 5 bases, with 8 bases separating them. The germline CDR1 and CDR2 sequences are SEHNR and FQNEAQ (reference sequence). The CDR3 loop is CASSFKGHEQYF. Written as DNA, the CDR3 is TGTGCCAGCAGCTTCAAGGGGCACGAGCAGTACTTC.

The V gene is TRBV27, the J gene TRBJ1-4; the D gene is possibly TRBD1 (6 bases). Trimming removed 7 bases at V and 7 bases at J, with 16 bases between. Germline V gives CDR1 MNHEY, CDR2 SMNVEV (reference sequence). The CDR3 has 14 residues. CDR3 amino acids: CASTRAGGVEKLFF. In nucleotides, the CDR3 is TGTGCCAGCACCCGGGCGGGGGGCGTTGAAAAACTGTTTTTT.

The chain uses TRBV7-8 and TRBJ1-3; 7 nucleotides align to TRBD1. Germline loops: CDR1 SGHVS, CDR2 FQNEAQ. J was trimmed by 2 bases and V by 8 bases; bases with no gene match: 12. This CDR3 comprises 16 residues. CDR3 in DNA: TGTGCCAGCCAGAAACAGGGGTTACCCCCTGGAAACACCATATATTTT. It translates to CASQKQGLPPGNTIYF. The variable domain in full, completed from reference TRBV7-8 and TRBJ1-3, reads GAGVSQSPRYKVAKRGQDVALRCDPISGHVSLFWYQQALGQGPEFLTYFQNEAQLDKSGLPSDRFFAERPEGSVSTLKIQRTQQEDSAVYLCASQKQGLPPGNTIYFGEGSWLTVV.

The J gene is TRBJ1-5, the V gene TRBV4-1; D not certain. Germline V gene sequence: CDR1 MGHRA, CDR2 YSYEKL. There are 16 residues in the CDR3. Trimming cost V 0 bases and J 5 bases, with 14 bases left between them. This CDR3 reads CASSQEGARSYQPQHF. CDR3 bases: TGCGCCAGCAGCCAAGAAGGTGCCAGGTCCTATCAGCCCCAGCATTTT.

The CDR3 loop is CASSQDLRGEQFF. The CDR3 bases are TGTGCCAGCAGCCAAGATTTGAGAGGTGAGCAGTTCTTC. The chain recombines TRBV3-1 (or the pseudogene TRBV3-2) with TRBJ2-1, with D unresolved. CDR1 is LGHDT and CDR2 is YNNKEL in the germline V gene (reference sequence). This CDR3 has 13 amino acids. The V end was cut by 0 bases, the J end by 9 bases, with 9 bases between.